This passage covers 30 T cell receptor beta chains from one sample sequenced in a study of blood T cell repertoires in COVID-19. This table comes from immunoSEQ multiplex PCR, and its TCRdb copy is limited to in-frame clones, with some not included. The table lists 220,000 or so clones, approximately 81% of them singletons. Material: peripheral blood. Every receptor here comes from a woman over 75 with acute or convalescent COVID-19.

J is TRBJ2-7 and V is TRBV3-1 (or the pseudogene TRBV3-2); D perhaps matches TRBD2 (6 bases). Germline-derived CDR1 and CDR2 are LGHDT and YNNKEL (reference sequence). The CDR3 extends over 17 amino acids. The V end was cut by 4 bases, the J end by 4 bases, with 23 bases between. CDR3 loop: CASSPRLGIAGWYEQYF. CDR3 sequence (DNA): TGTGCCAGCAGCCCCCGACTGGGTATTGCGGGGTGGTACGAGCAGTACTTC.

This clone was counted between two and nine times. Written as DNA, the CDR3 is TGTGCTAGTGGTCAGGGGTACTCTGGAAACACCATATATTTT. The encoded protein is CASGQGYSGNTIYF. The V and J genes are TRBV12-5 and TRBJ1-3, with D perhaps matching TRBD1 (6 bases). The CDR3 loop spans 14 amino acids. Trimming took 5 bases from V and 0 from J, leaving 8 bases between them. CDR1 is LGHNT, CDR2 FRNRAP, per germline. The full variable domain, with the rest looked up from reference TRBV12-5 and TRBJ1-3, is DARVTQTPRHKVTEMGQEVTMRCQPILGHNTVFWYRQTMMQGLELLAYFRNRAPLDDSGMPKDRFSAEMPDATLATLKIQPSEPRDSAVYFCASGQGYSGNTIYFGEGSWLTVV.

The chain employs TRBV19 and TRBJ2-7; tentatively, D is TRBD2 (7 bases). CDR1 LNHDA and CDR2 SQIVND come from the germline V gene (reference sequence). V lost 4 bases, J lost 0 bases, and 22 bases lay in between. This CDR3 comprises 18 residues. CDR3 sequence reads: CASSRSSNRGAFSYEQYF. CDR3 nucleotides: TGTGCCAGTAGTAGGTCCTCAAACCGGGGGGCCTTCTCCTACGAGCAGTACTTC.

V gene TRBV5-1 combines with J gene TRBJ1-6; D is possibly TRBD1 (5 bases). Germline assignment: CDR1 SGHRS and CDR2 YFSETQ. The germline V and J ends were trimmed by 0 bases and 7 bases, with 14 bases remaining between them. This CDR3 region has 16 residues. CDR3: CASSLGSGGANSPLHF. The CDR3 bases are TGCGCCAGCAGCTTGGGTAGTGGAGGGGCCAATTCACCCCTCCACTTT.

The chain joins TRBV7-2 to TRBJ1-4; 7 positions match TRBD1. Trimming took 3 bases from V and 4 from J; bases not matched to a gene: 5. The CDR3 spans 15 residues. Germline V CDR1 and CDR2: SGHTA, FQGNSA. In DNA form, the CDR3 reads TGTGCCAGCAGCTTCACGGGACAGAATAATGAAAAACTGTTTTTT. It specifies CASSFTGQNNEKLFF.

The chain uses TRBV5-6 and TRBJ1-3; 7 positions match TRBD1. V was clipped by 4 bases and J by 4 bases; unmatched bases: 2. The germline gives CDR1 SGHDT, CDR2 YYEEEE. CDR3 length: 13 residues. DNA for the CDR3: TGTGCCAGCAGCAAGGGACAGGGAAACACCATATATTTT. It translates to CASSKGQGNTIYF.

V and J are TRBV9 and TRBJ1-1; 7 bases fit TRBD1. J lost 7 bases, V lost 0 bases, and 3 bases had no gene match. The CDR3 spans 13 residues. Germline assignment: CDR1 SGDLS and CDR2 YYNGEE. CDR3: CASSVGTGDEAFF. The DNA of the CDR3 is TGTGCCAGCAGCGTAGGGACAGGCGATGAAGCTTTCTTT. The variable domain in full, completed from reference TRBV9 and TRBJ1-1, reads DSGVTQTPKHLITATGQRVTLRCSPRSGDLSVYWYQQSLDQGLQFLIQYYNGEERAKGNILERFSAQQFPDLHSELNLSSLELGDSALYFCASSVGTGDEAFFGQGTRLTVV.

This clone was seen a handful of times. V gene TRBV7-2 combines with J gene TRBJ1-5, with TRBD1 as a possible D gene (6 bases). V gave up 1 base and J gave up 3 bases, with 10 bases separating them. The CDR3 is 15 residues long. Looked up from germline, CDR1 is SGHTA and CDR2 is FQGNSA. The CDR3 DNA sequence: TGTGCCAGCAGCTTAGAAGGGGGGGCCAATCAGCCCCAGCATTTT. It translates to CASSLEGGANQPQHF.

This chain links TRBV6-5 with TRBJ2-7; D is possibly TRBD2 (5 bases). V was clipped by 8 bases and J by 2 bases, with 10 bases between them. This CDR3 region has 12 residues. Germline values: CDR1 MNHEY, CDR2 SVGAGI. The CDR3 loop reads CASQERAYEQYF. For the CDR3, the DNA is TGTGCCAGCCAGGAGAGGGCCTACGAGCAGTACTTC.

The chain links TRBV19 to TRBJ1-1, with TRBD1 identical over 7 bases. The CDR3 sequence is 14 residues long. With V trimmed by 4 bases and J by 4 bases, 6 bases remained unmatched. Germline CDR1 and CDR2: LNHDA and SQIVND (reference sequence). The CDR3 region is CASSSPQGRTEAFF. The DNA of the CDR3 is TGTGCCAGTAGTAGTCCACAGGGGCGCACTGAAGCTTTCTTT.

The chain links TRBV2 to TRBJ2-5, with TRBD1 as a possible D gene (5 bases). In germline, CDR1 is SNHLY, CDR2 FYNNEI. The CDR3 extends over 14 amino acids. V was pared by 6 bases and J by 1 base, with 12 bases between. In DNA, the CDR3 is TGTGCCAGCAGGAACGGACAACCCCAAGAGACCCAGTACTTC. Translation: CASRNGQPQETQYF. The whole variable domain, filled in from reference TRBV2 and TRBJ2-5, reads EPEVTQTPSHQVTQMGQEVILRCVPISNHLYFYWYRQILGQKVEFLVSFYNNEISEKSEIFDDQFSVERPDGSNFTLKIRSTKLEDSAMYFCASRNGQPQETQYFGPGTRLLVL.

This chain links TRBV7-9 with TRBJ1-3, with D possibly TRBD1 on 6 matching bases. The CDR3 is made up of 15 amino acids. Germline V gene lookup returns CDR1 SEHNR and CDR2 FQNEAQ (reference sequence). The V gene lost 6 bases and the J gene lost 2 bases, with 14 bases spanning the gap. CDR3 protein: CASSHSQGTGNTIYF. The CDR3 DNA reads TGTGCCAGCAGTCATTCTCAGGGGACTGGAAACACCATATATTTT.

J is TRBJ1-6 and V is TRBV25-1, with D possibly matching TRBD1 (5 bases). Trimming removed 6 bases from V and 9 bases from J, with 18 bases in between. Germline loops: CDR1 MGHDK, CDR2 SYGVNS. This CDR3 has 15 residues. CDR3 residues: CASRQTGARGSPLHF. In nucleotides, the CDR3 is TGTGCCAGCAGGCAAACCGGGGCGCGGGGTTCACCCCTCCACTTT.

The rearrangement uses TRBV9 and TRBJ1-1; D remains ambiguous. V dropped 0 bases and J dropped 4 bases, with 19 bases sitting between them. The CDR3 has 17 residues. The germline gives CDR1 SGDLS, CDR2 YYNGEE. As DNA, the CDR3 is TGTGCCAGCAGCGTAGAATTAACAGCTTATGAAGGCACTGAAGCTTTCTTT. The encoded protein is CASSVELTAYEGTEAFF.

The chain employs TRBV7-7 and TRBJ2-7; no clear D gene. CDR3 length: 13 amino acids. Germline V gene data show CDR1 as SSHAT and CDR2 as FNYEAQ (reference sequence). V was trimmed by 1 base and J by 3 bases, leaving 7 bases between them. DNA for the CDR3: TGTGCCAGCAGCTTAGAACAGAACTACGAGCAGTACTTC. This encodes CASSLEQNYEQYF.

The gene calls are TRBV7-9 and TRBJ1-2, with TRBD1 matching 7 bases. CDR1 is SEHNR and CDR2 is FQNEAQ in the germline V gene (reference sequence). The ends lost 4 bases at V and 3 bases at J; junction bases unmatched: 14. The CDR3 has 17 residues. The CDR3 reads CASSSRSGQNRDYGYTF. CDR3 nucleotides: TGTGCCAGCAGCTCCCGCTCGGGACAGAATCGGGACTATGGCTACACCTTC.

The V gene is TRBV27, the J gene TRBJ1-5; unclear D gene. This CDR3 contains 15 residues. From germline, CDR1 is MNHEY and CDR2 SMNVEV (reference sequence). V lost 2 bases to trimming and J lost 0 bases, with 8 bases between them. The CDR3 nucleotides read TGTGCCAGCAGTTTAACCCGGGATAGCAATCAGCCCCAGCATTTT. This translates into CASSLTRDSNQPQHF.

The chain uses TRBV18 and TRBJ1-1; D is ambiguous. The CDR3 covers 14 residues. Trimming took 0 bases from V and 2 from J, leaving 7 bases between them. Germline-derived CDR1 and CDR2 are KGHSH and LQKENI. The CDR3 region is CASSPPSGNTEAFF. The CDR3 DNA reads TGTGCCAGCTCACCACCGAGCGGAAACACTGAAGCTTTCTTT.

The chain joins TRBV19 to TRBJ1-5; 9 nucleotides match TRBD1. Germline loops: CDR1 LNHDA, CDR2 SQIVND (reference sequence). The CDR3 length is 15 residues. Trimming took 2 bases from V and 2 from J; bases not matched to a gene: 1. This CDR3 is CASSIRDRGNQPQHF. The CDR3 DNA sequence: TGTGCCAGTAGTATAAGGGACAGGGGCAATCAGCCCCAGCATTTT.

The DNA of the CDR3 is TGTGCCAGCAGCTTAGGTGGCTTGGGAAACACCATATATTTT. Its translation is CASSLGGLGNTIYF. The V gene is TRBV7-9, the J gene TRBJ1-3; D ambiguous. CDR1 is SEHNR and CDR2 is FQNEAQ in the germline V gene (reference sequence). There are 14 residues in the CDR3. Trimming removed 1 base at V and 4 bases at J, with 8 bases between.

The chain has TRBV28 and TRBJ1-2, with D perhaps matching TRBD1 (5 bases). The CDR3 runs to 15 residues. Germline V gene sequence: CDR1 MDHEN, CDR2 SYDVKM. The V end was cut by 2 bases, the J end by 7 bases, with 17 bases between. This CDR3 reads CASSLEQGGLGGYTF. CDR3 sequence (DNA): TGTGCCAGCAGTTTAGAGCAGGGCGGCCTCGGTGGCTACACCTTC.

The V call is TRBV27, the J call TRBJ2-1, with 10 bases identical to TRBD2. From germline, CDR1 is MNHEY and CDR2 SMNVEV (reference sequence). The CDR3 has 12 residues. CDR3 coding DNA: TGTGTAACTAGCGGGGTATACAATGAGCAGTTCTTC. It encodes CVTSGVYNEQFF.

The chain has TRBV30 and TRBJ1-5; the match to TRBD1 covers 7 bases. The germline V gene encodes CDR1 GTSNPN and CDR2 SVGIG (reference sequence). The V and J ends lost 3 bases and 6 bases, in that order; junction bases with no gene match: 8. CDR3 size: 14 residues. The CDR3 sequence is CAWSLTGASQPQHF. In DNA form, the CDR3 reads TGTGCCTGGAGCCTAACAGGGGCCAGTCAGCCCCAGCATTTT. Drawing the rest from reference TRBV30 and TRBJ1-5, the complete variable domain is SQTIHQWPATLVQPVGSPLSLECTVEGTSNPNLYWYRQAAGRGLQLLFYSVGIGQISSEVPQNLSASRPQDRQFILSSKKLLLSDSGFYLCAWSLTGASQPQHFGDGTRLSIL.

The genes are TRBV19 and TRBJ2-3; 11 bases fit TRBD2. This CDR3 contains 16 residues. Germline CDR1 reads LNHDA; CDR2 reads SQIVND (reference sequence). Trimming at V came to 4 bases and at J to 3 bases, leaving 6 bases not matched to a gene. The CDR3 loop is CASSTPRLAGTDTQYF. CDR3 nucleotides: TGTGCCAGTAGTACGCCACGACTAGCGGGGACAGATACGCAGTATTTT. Filled out from reference TRBV19 and TRBJ2-3, the complete variable domain reads DGGITQSPKYLFRKEGQNVTLSCEQNLNHDAMYWYRQDPGQGLRLIYYSQIVNDFQKGDIAEGYSVSREKKESFPLTVTSAQKNPTAFYLCASSTPRLAGTDTQYFGPGTRLTVL.

This chain uses TRBV19 with TRBJ2-3; TRBD2 agrees at 9 bases. Trimming took 10 bases from V and 5 from J; bases not matched to a gene: 13. The germline V gene encodes CDR1 LNHDA and CDR2 SQIVND (reference sequence). This CDR3 spans 15 amino acids. The CDR3 loop is CATGEGGGAGDTQYF. The CDR3 DNA sequence: TGTGCCACCGGCGAAGGCGGGGGGGCCGGAGATACGCAGTATTTT.

This chain joins TRBV2 and TRBJ2-3, with 10 positions matching TRBD2. The length of the CDR3 is 15 residues. The V gene end was trimmed by 0 bases and the J gene end by 6 bases; junction bases not matched to a gene: 3. Germline V CDR1 and CDR2: SNHLY, FYNNEI. CDR3 sequence: CASSEASGGPDTQYF. As DNA, the CDR3 is TGTGCCAGCAGTGAAGCTAGCGGGGGGCCCGATACGCAGTATTTT.

Here the CDR3 reads CASSGTSGGATGELFF. DNA of the CDR3: TGCGCCAGCAGCGGAACTAGCGGGGGCGCCACCGGGGAGCTGTTTTTT. V gene TRBV5-1 combines with J gene TRBJ2-2; 11 bases agree with TRBD2. CDR3 length: 16 amino acids. Germline CDR1 reads SGHRS; CDR2 reads YFSETQ. V shed 4 bases, J shed 4 bases, and the junction held 6 bases outside the gene matches. The variable domain in full, with the rest retrieved from reference TRBV5-1 and TRBJ2-2, is KAGVTQTPRYLIKTRGQQVTLSCSPISGHRSVSWYQQTPGQGLQFLFEYFSETQRNKGNFPGRFSGRQFSNSRSEMNVSTLELGDSALYLCASSGTSGGATGELFFGEGSRLTVL.

This clone occurred once. This rearrangement joins TRBV7-6 to TRBJ2-7, with unresolved D. Germline-derived CDR1 and CDR2 are SGHVS and FNYEAQ. V lost 1 base, J lost 4 bases, and 20 bases lay in between. The CDR3 spans 17 residues. In DNA, the CDR3 is TGTGCCAGCAGCTTAGGGTCCGTTCTCAAGAGTAGTTACGAGCAGTACTTC. Translating it yields CASSLGSVLKSSYEQYF.

This rearrangement joins TRBV5-4 to TRBJ2-2, with 9 bases aligning to TRBD1. CDR3 size: 18 residues. From germline, CDR1 is SGHNT and CDR2 YYREEE (reference sequence). Trimming took 3 bases from V and 6 from J; bases not matched to a gene: 15. This CDR3 reads CASSSHVGTGTLAGELFF. The CDR3 DNA sequence: TGTGCCAGCAGCTCCCATGTTGGGACAGGGACTTTGGCCGGGGAGCTGTTTTTT.

This clone turned up a few times. The chain has TRBV19 and TRBJ2-1; 7 bases align to TRBD1. Germline values: CDR1 LNHDA, CDR2 SQIVND (reference sequence). The CDR3 has 13 residues. V dropped 8 bases and J dropped 4; count of bases not matched to a gene: 5. CDR3 amino acids: CASVDREYNEQFF. Here the CDR3 DNA reads TGTGCCAGTGTTGACAGGGAGTACAATGAGCAGTTCTTC.